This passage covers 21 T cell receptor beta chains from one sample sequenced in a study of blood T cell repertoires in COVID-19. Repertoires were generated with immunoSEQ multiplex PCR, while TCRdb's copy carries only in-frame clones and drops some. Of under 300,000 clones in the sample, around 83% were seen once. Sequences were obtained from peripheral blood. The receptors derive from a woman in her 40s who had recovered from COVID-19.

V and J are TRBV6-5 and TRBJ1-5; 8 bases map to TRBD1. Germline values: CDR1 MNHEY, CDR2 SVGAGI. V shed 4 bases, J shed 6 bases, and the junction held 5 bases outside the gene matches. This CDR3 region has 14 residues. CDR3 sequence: CASSSNRGSQPQHF. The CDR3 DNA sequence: TGTGCCAGCAGTTCAAACAGGGGGAGTCAGCCCCAGCATTTT.

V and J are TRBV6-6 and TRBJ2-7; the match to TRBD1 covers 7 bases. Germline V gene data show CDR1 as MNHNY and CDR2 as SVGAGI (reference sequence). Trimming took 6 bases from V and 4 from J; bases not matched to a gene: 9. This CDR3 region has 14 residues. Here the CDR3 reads CASRLPGQTYEQYF. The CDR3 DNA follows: TGTGCCAGCAGACTCCCGGGACAGACGTACGAGCAGTACTTC.

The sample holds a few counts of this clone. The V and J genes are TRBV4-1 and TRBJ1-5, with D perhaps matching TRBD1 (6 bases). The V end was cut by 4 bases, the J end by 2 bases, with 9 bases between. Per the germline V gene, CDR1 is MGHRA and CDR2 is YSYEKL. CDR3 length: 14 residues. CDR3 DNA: TGCGCCAGCAGCCTAGGGGGGGGCAATCAGCCCCAGCATTTT. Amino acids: CASSLGGGNQPQHF.

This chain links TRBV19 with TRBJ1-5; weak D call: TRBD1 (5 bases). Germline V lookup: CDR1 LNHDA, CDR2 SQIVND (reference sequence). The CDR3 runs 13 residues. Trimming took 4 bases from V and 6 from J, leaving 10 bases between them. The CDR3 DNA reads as TGTGCCAGTAGTACAGGGTCAATTCAGCCCCAGCATTTT. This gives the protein CASSTGSIQPQHF.

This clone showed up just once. CDR3 DNA sequence: TGTGCCTGGAGTGTTAAGGGGGCCAAAAACATTCAGTACTTC. Its protein product is CAWSVKGAKNIQYF. The chain joins TRBV30 to TRBJ2-4; weak D call: TRBD1 (5 bases). CDR1 and CDR2 (germline): GTSNPN, SVGIG (reference sequence). The CDR3 consists of 14 residues. Trimming pared 0 bases from V and 1 base from J, leaving 7 bases between.

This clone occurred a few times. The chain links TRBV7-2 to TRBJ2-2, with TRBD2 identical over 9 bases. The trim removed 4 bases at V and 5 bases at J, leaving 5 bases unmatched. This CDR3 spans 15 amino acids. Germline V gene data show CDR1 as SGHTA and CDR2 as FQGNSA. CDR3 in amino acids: CASSSSGGITGELFF. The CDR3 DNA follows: TGTGCCAGCAGCTCAAGCGGGGGGATAACCGGGGAGCTGTTTTTT.

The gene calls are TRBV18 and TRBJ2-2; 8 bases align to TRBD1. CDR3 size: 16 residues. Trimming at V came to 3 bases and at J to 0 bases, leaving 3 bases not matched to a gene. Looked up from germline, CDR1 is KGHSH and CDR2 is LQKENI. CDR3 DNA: TGTGCCAGCTCACCGAGGACAGGGACGAACACCGGGGAGCTGTTTTTT. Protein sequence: CASSPRTGTNTGELFF.

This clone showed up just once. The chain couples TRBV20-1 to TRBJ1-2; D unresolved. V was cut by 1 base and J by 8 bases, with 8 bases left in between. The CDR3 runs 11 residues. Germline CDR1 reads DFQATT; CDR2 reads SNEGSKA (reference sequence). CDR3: CSARGPGGYTF. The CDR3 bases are TGCAGTGCTAGAGGACCGGGAGGCTACACCTTC.

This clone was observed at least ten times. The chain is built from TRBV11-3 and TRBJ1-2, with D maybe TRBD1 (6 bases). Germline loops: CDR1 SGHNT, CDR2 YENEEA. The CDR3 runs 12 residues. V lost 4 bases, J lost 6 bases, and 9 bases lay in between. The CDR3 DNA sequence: TGTGCCAGCAGCTCTCGGACAGATGGCTACACCTTC. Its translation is CASSSRTDGYTF.

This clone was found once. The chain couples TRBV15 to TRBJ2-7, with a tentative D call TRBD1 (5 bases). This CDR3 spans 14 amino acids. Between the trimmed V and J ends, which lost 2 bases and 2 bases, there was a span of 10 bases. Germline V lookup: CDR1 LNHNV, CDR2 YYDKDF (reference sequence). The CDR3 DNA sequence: TGTGCCACCAGCAGACAGGGTAGTGCCTACGAGCAGTACTTC. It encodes CATSRQGSAYEQYF.

The CDR3 sequence is CASSEIAETFYEQYF. The CDR3 DNA is TGTGCCAGCAGTGAAATAGCGGAGACCTTCTACGAGCAGTACTTC. The chain carries TRBV6-1 and TRBJ2-7; weak D call: TRBD2 (6 bases). The V end was cut by 2 bases, the J end by 3 bases, with 14 bases between. This CDR3 spans 15 amino acids. Germline-derived CDR1 and CDR2 are MNHNS and SASEGT.

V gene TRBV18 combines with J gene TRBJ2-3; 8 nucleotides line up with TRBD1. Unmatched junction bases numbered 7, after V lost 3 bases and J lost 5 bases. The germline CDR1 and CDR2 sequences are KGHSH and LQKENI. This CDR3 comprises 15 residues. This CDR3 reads CASSPPPGGRDTQYF. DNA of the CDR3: TGTGCCAGCTCACCCCCCCCAGGGGGCCGAGATACGCAGTATTTT.

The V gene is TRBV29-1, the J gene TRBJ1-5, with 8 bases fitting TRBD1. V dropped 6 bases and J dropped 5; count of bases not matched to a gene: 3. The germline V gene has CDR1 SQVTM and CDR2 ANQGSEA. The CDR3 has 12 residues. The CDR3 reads CSVGQGHQPQHF. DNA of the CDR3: TGCAGCGTAGGACAGGGACATCAGCCCCAGCATTTT.

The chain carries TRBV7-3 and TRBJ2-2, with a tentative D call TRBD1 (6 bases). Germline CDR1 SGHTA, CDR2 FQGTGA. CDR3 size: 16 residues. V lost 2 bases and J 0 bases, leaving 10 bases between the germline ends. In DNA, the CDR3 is TGTGCCAGCAGCTTACGTGGGGGCGCGAACACCGGGGAGCTGTTTTTT. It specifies CASSLRGGANTGELFF.

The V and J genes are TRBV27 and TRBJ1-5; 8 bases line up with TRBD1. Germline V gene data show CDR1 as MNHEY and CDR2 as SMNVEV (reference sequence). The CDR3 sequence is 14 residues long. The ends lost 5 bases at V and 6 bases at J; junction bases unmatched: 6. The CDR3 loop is CASSPDRGGQPQHF. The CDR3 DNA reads TGTGCCAGCAGTCCAGACAGGGGAGGTCAGCCCCAGCATTTT.

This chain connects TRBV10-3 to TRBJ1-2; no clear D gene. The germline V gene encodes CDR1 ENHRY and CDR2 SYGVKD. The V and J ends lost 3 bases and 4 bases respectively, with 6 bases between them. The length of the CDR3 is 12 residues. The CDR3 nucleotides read TGTGCCATCAGTGATGCAGGCTATGGCTACACCTTC. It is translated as CAISDAGYGYTF.

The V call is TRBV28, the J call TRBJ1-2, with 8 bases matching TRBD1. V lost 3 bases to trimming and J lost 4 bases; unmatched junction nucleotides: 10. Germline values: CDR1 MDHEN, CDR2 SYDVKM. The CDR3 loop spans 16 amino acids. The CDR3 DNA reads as TGTGCCAGCAGTTTCCCCCCAGGGGGCCCTGTCTATGGCTACACCTTC. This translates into CASSFPPGGPVYGYTF.

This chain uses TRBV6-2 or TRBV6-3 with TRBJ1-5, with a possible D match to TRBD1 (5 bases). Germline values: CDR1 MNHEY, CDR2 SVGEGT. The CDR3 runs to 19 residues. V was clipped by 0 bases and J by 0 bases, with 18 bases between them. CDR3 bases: TGTGCCAGCAGTTACTCTCGTGGAGTGACAGTATATAGCAATCAGCCCCAGCATTTT. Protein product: CASSYSRGVTVYSNQPQHF.

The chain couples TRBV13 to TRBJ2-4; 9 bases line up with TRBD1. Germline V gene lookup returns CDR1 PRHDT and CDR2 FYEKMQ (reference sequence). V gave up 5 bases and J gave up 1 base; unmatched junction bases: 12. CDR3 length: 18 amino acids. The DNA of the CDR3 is TGTGCCAGCAGCACGGGGACAGGGAGGGCTTGGGCCAAAAACATTCAGTACTTC. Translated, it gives CASSTGTGRAWAKNIQYF.

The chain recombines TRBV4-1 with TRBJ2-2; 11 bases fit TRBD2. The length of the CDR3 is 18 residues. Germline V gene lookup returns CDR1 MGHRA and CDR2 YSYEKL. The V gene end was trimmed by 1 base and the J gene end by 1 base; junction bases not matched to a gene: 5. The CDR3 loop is CASSQVLGTSGNTGELFF. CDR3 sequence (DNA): TGCGCCAGCAGCCAAGTTCTCGGGACTAGCGGGAACACCGGGGAGCTGTTTTTT.

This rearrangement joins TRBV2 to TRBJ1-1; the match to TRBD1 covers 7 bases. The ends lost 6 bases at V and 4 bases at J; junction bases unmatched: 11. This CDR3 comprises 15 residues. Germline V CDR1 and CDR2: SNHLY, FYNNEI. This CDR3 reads CASSATGVLGTEAFF. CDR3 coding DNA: TGTGCCAGCAGCGCAACAGGGGTTTTGGGCACTGAAGCTTTCTTT.